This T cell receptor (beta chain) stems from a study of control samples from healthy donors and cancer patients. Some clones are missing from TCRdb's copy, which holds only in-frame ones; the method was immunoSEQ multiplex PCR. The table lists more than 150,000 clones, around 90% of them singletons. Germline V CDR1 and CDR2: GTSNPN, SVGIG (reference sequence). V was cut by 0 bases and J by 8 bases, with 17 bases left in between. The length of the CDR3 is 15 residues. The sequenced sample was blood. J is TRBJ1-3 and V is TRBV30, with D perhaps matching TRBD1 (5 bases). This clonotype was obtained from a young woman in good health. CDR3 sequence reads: CAWSVRDTKGDTIYF. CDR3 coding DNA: TGTGCCTGGAGTGTACGTGACACCAAAGGGGACACCATATATTTT.